What follows are 23 T cell receptor beta chains derived from one specimen sequenced in a study of T cells in Graves' hyperthyroidism and ophthalmopathy. What was amplified from RNA transcripts were TCR beta CDR3 regions. First-round RT-PCR targeting the TCR CDR3 was performed with the HTBI primer set. TCRdb re-called the multiplex PCR reads with MiXCR, one entry per CDR3 protein. Of 500,000 to 800,000 distinct CDR3 sequences in the sample, nearly 45% were seen once. Sequencing input: peripheral blood or thyroid tissue (not recorded which). The source is an adult man with Graves' disease, either hyperthyroidism or ophthalmopathy (not recorded which).

The V gene is TRBV11-2, the J gene TRBJ1-4, with TRBD1 as a possible D gene (5 bases). The CDR3 has 19 amino acids. Per the germline V gene, CDR1 is SGHAT and CDR2 is FQNNGV. V lost 0 bases to trimming and J lost 4 bases, with 21 bases between them. CDR3: CASSLDHSTGRFFNEKLFF. The CDR3 DNA sequence: TGTGCCAGCAGCTTAGATCATTCTACGGGGCGCTTTTTTAATGAAAAACTGTTTTTT.

The DNA for the CDR3 is TGTGCCATCAGTGAGTCGCAGGGGGACAGGTCATCTTACGAGCAGTACTTC. Translating gives CAISESQGDRSSYEQYF. The chain recombines TRBV10-3 with TRBJ2-7; the match to TRBD1 covers 8 bases. CDR1 ENHRY and CDR2 SYGVKD come from the germline V gene. J lost 4 bases, V lost 0 bases, and 11 bases had no gene match. The CDR3 contains 17 residues.

The rearrangement links TRBV7-3 to TRBJ1-2; D unresolved. The V end was cut by 0 bases, the J end by 4 bases, with 12 bases between. Germline V lookup: CDR1 SGHTA, CDR2 FQGTGA. The CDR3 length is 15 residues. CDR3 in amino acids: CASSLTSREGYGYTF. For the CDR3, the DNA is TGTGCCAGCAGCTTAACGTCCAGAGAAGGCTATGGCTACACCTTC.

Written as DNA, the CDR3 is TGTGCCAGCAGCCCTGTCACAGGGCTCTCTGGGGCCAACGTCCTGACTTTC. Its translation is CASSPVTGLSGANVLTF. The rearrangement joins TRBV14 to TRBJ2-6; D is possibly TRBD1 (6 bases). The V and J ends lost 4 bases and 0 bases respectively, with 13 bases between them. The CDR3 sequence is 17 residues long. The germline CDR1 and CDR2 sequences are SGHDN and FVKESK.

This clonotype was found a few times. The genes are TRBV7-9 and TRBJ1-1, with a tentative D call TRBD1 (5 bases). The CDR3 sequence is 15 residues long. Germline loops: CDR1 SEHNR, CDR2 FQNEAQ (reference sequence). The V gene lost 5 bases and the J gene lost 5 bases, with 18 bases spanning the gap. The CDR3 loop is CASSPFLGEGTEAFF. The CDR3 DNA reads as TGTGCCAGCAGCCCTTTTCTGGGGGAAGGGACTGAAGCTTTCTTT.

This clonotype was counted only a few times. The chain uses TRBV2 and TRBJ1-1, with TRBD1 matching 7 bases. Unmatched junction bases numbered 8, after V lost 6 bases and J lost 4 bases. CDR3 length equals 14 residues. CDR1 and CDR2 (germline): SNHLY, FYNNEI. CDR3: CASRRDRVGTEAFF. The CDR3, as DNA: TGTGCCAGCAGACGAGACAGGGTGGGCACTGAAGCTTTCTTT.

The chain is built from TRBV5-4 and TRBJ2-5; a weak D match, TRBD1 (6 bases). V shed 3 bases and J shed 5 bases, with 11 bases lying between them. Germline assignment: CDR1 SGHNT and CDR2 YYREEE (reference sequence). CDR3 length: 13 residues. CDR3 amino acids: CASSSGAGETQYF. For the CDR3, the DNA is TGTGCCAGCAGCTCAGGGGCAGGCGAGACCCAGTACTTC.

The chain carries TRBV15 and TRBJ1-2; TRBD1 aligns across 12 bases. The CDR3 runs 14 residues. The V segment lost 5 bases and the J segment 5 bases; nucleotides outside the gene matches: 3. Looked up from germline, CDR1 is LNHNV and CDR2 is YYDKDF (reference sequence). DNA of the CDR3: TGTGCCACCAGCCGGGACAGGGGGCATTATGGCTACACCTTC. Its translation is CATSRDRGHYGYTF. Looking up the rest from reference TRBV15 and TRBJ1-2 gives the full variable domain: DAMVIQNPRYQVTQFGKPVTLSCSQTLNHNVMYWYQQKSSQAPKLLFHYYDKDFNNEADTPDNFQSRRPNTSFCFLDIRSPGLGDTAMYLCATSRDRGHYGYTFGSGTRLTVV.

As to this clonotype: The CDR3 does not close with the conserved phenylalanine or tryptophan, likely indicating a read error. It is unclear where the CDR3 begins or ends on the DNA, so no DNA is shown, and the CDR3 is as TCRdb lists it. This chain uses TRBV7-2 with TRBJ2-6. The CDR3 length is 13 residues, termini included. Germline CDR1 and CDR2: SGHTA and FQGNSA. CDR3 region: CASPGSGANVLVL.

The V gene is TRBV11-1, the J gene TRBJ2-7, with D maybe TRBD1 (6 bases). The CDR3 is 12 residues long. Trimming left V 4 bases short and J 7 bases short, with 11 bases between. Germline values: CDR1 SGHAT, CDR2 FQDESV (reference sequence). The CDR3: CASSSTGREQYF. The CDR3 DNA follows: TGTGCCAGCAGCTCTACAGGGCGAGAGCAGTACTTC.

The chain employs TRBV15 and TRBJ1-5; D is perhaps TRBD1 (6 bases). The germline V and J ends were trimmed by 1 base and 7 bases, with 17 bases remaining between them. The CDR3 is 16 residues long. Germline CDR1 is LNHNV and CDR2 is YYDKDF (reference sequence). The CDR3 spells CATSRGRPGGAQPQHF. The CDR3 DNA reads as TGTGCCACCAGCAGAGGTCGGCCGGGGGGCGCGCAGCCCCAGCATTTT.

This clonotype was found a few times. DNA for the CDR3: TGTGCCAGCACGCCCCTACGGACAGGGACTGAAGCTTTCTTT. Translating gives CASTPLRTGTEAFF. The chain joins TRBV9 to TRBJ1-1; 8 bases align to TRBD1. The CDR3 is 14 residues long. V lost 6 bases, J lost 5 bases, and 9 bases stayed unmatched. Germline CDR1 and CDR2: SGDLS and YYNGEE. The entire variable domain, with the rest obtained from reference TRBV9 and TRBJ1-1, is as follows: DSGVTQTPKHLITATGQRVTLRCSPRSGDLSVYWYQQSLDQGLQFLIQYYNGEERAKGNILERFSAQQFPDLHSELNLSSLELGDSALYFCASTPLRTGTEAFFGQGTRLTVV.

Worth noting for this clonotype: At one boundary the junction diverges from the germline segment, which might be a read error. The CDR3 protein is CASSLEILFF. CDR3 bases: TGCGCCAGCAGCTTGGAAATACTGTTTTTT. The chain employs TRBV7-2 and TRBJ1-4; no clear D gene. CDR3 length equals 10 residues. From germline, CDR1 is SGHTA and CDR2 FQGNSA. The full variable domain, in which reference TRBV7-2 and TRBJ1-4 provide the parts outside the CDR3, is GAGVSQSPSNKVTEKGKDVELRCDPISGHTALYWYRQSLGQGLEFLIYFQGNSAPDKSGLPSDRFSAERTGGSVSTLTIQRTQQEDSAVYLCASSLEILFFGSGTQLSVL.

This clonotype has a handful of counts. J is TRBJ1-1 and V is TRBV14; D remains ambiguous. This CDR3 is 17 amino acids long. The germline V gene encodes CDR1 SGHDN and CDR2 FVKESK. The V and J ends lost 0 bases and 0 bases respectively, with 14 bases between them. This chain's CDR3 is CASSQDLPGSMNTEAFF. CDR3 DNA: TGTGCCAGCAGCCAAGATCTCCCAGGATCCATGAACACTGAAGCTTTCTTT.

In its sample, this clonotype was seen many times. V gene TRBV7-8 combines with J gene TRBJ2-2; weak D call: TRBD2 (7 bases). The ends were cut back, 4 bases at V and 10 bases at J, with 16 bases in the middle. Germline assignment: CDR1 SGHVS and CDR2 FQNEAQ. The CDR3 loop spans 14 amino acids. In DNA form, the CDR3 reads TGTGCCAGCAGCTCATTAGGGGGGGAGGTGGAGCTGTTTTTT. This translates into CASSSLGGEVELFF.

This chain connects TRBV2 to TRBJ1-2; TRBD1 is a possible D gene (6 bases). The CDR3 sequence is 14 residues long. V lost 9 bases and J 4 bases, leaving 18 bases between the germline ends. Germline V gene sequence: CDR1 SNHLY, CDR2 FYNNEI. In nucleotides, the CDR3 is TGTGCCAGTAGAAGGGACACTTTGAGCTATGGCTACACCTTC. Encoded protein: CASRRDTLSYGYTF. Combining the CDR3 with reference TRBV2 and TRBJ1-2 gives the whole variable domain EPEVTQTPSHQVTQMGQEVILRCVPISNHLYFYWYRQILGQKVEFLVSFYNNEISEKSEIFDDQFSVERPDGSNFTLKIRSTKLEDSAMYFCASRRDTLSYGYTFGSGTRLTVV.

This chain uses TRBV7-9 with TRBJ2-2; TRBD1 matches 7 bases. The V gene end was trimmed by 5 bases and the J gene end by 6 bases; junction bases not matched to a gene: 3. CDR1 and CDR2 from the germline V gene are SEHNR and FQNEAQ (reference sequence). The CDR3 has 13 residues. CDR3 nucleotide sequence: TGTGCCAGCAGCCGGGACAGTCCCGGGGAGCTGTTTTTT. Translated, it gives CASSRDSPGELFF.

This clonotype came up a few times. The chain couples TRBV9 to TRBJ1-2; 12 bases agree with TRBD1. The CDR3 runs to 16 residues. With 5 bases clipped from V and 6 bases from J, the junction kept 11 bases outside the gene matches. CDR1 and CDR2 (germline): SGDLS, YYNGEE. The CDR3 DNA sequence: TGTGCCAGCAGTAGACCGGGACAGGGGGCTCATGATGGCTACACCTTC. This codes for CASSRPGQGAHDGYTF.

This clonotype was recorded a few times. The chain recombines TRBV12-3 or TRBV12-4 with TRBJ1-4; D not certain. The CDR3 has 14 amino acids. Trimming cost V 6 bases and J 5 bases, with 13 bases left between them. In DNA, the CDR3 is TGTGCCAGCAGCGCCAACGAGGCCAATGAAAAACTGTTTTTT. Translation: CASSANEANEKLFF.

This clonotype was detected a few times. The chain uses TRBV7-9 and TRBJ1-2; D is uncertain. CDR3 length: 14 amino acids. V lost 3 bases to trimming and J lost 0 bases, with 8 bases between them. CDR1 and CDR2 (germline): SEHNR, FQNEAQ (reference sequence). CDR3 sequence: CASSLVPANYGYTF. CDR3 DNA: TGTGCCAGCAGCTTGGTGCCAGCTAACTATGGCTACACCTTC.

On this clonotype: The conserved closing phenylalanine or tryptophan is absent in this CDR3, likely reflecting a read error. The rearrangement links TRBV7-3 to TRBJ1-1; D is perhaps TRBD1 (5 bases). This CDR3 contains 14 residues. Trimming removed 5 bases at V and 1 base at J, with 11 bases between. Germline CDR1 reads SGHTA; CDR2 reads FQGTGA. The CDR3 DNA follows: TGTGCCAGCAGCAAGGGGAATGCGAACACTGAAGCTTTCCTT. It yields the protein CASSKGNANTEAFL.

This clonotype came up many times. J is TRBJ1-1 and V is TRBV2; 7 nucleotides align to TRBD1. The CDR3 has 14 amino acids. After removal of 4 bases from V and 4 bases from J, the junction contained 6 bases not matched to a gene. Germline V gives CDR1 SNHLY, CDR2 FYNNEI. CDR3 nucleotide sequence: TGTGCCAGCAGTGTTGGTCAGGGGGTCACTGAAGCTTTCTTT. Its translation: CASSVGQGVTEAFF.

This clonotype was seen a few times. The chain uses TRBV6-1 and TRBJ2-7; D is unclear. Germline V CDR1 and CDR2: MNHNS, SASEGT. The CDR3 extends over 12 amino acids. The V end lost 5 bases, the J end lost 7 bases, and 12 bases lay between the germline ends. The DNA of the CDR3 is TGTGCCAGCAGTTGGCTATCGGATGAGCAGTACTTC. Protein product: CASSWLSDEQYF.